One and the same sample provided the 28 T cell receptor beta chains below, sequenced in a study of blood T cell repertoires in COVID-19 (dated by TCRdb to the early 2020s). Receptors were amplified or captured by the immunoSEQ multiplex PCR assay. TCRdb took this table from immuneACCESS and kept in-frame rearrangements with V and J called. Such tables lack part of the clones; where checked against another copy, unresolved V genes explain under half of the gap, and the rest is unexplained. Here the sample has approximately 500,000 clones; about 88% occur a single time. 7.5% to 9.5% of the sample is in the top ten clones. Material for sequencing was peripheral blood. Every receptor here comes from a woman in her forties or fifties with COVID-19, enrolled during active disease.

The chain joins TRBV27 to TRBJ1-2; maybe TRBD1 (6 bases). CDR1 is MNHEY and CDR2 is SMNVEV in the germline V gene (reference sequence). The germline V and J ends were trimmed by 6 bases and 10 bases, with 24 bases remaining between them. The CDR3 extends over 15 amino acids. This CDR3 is CASRTITGGLTDYTF. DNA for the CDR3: TGTGCCAGCAGGACTATTACGGGGGGCTTAACGGACTACACCTTC.

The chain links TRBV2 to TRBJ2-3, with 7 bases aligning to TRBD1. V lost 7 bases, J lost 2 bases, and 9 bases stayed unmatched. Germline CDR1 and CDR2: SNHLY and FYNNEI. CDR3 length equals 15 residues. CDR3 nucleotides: TGTGCCAGCAAACCACGCAGGGGGTTCACAGATACGCAGTATTTT. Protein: CASKPRRGFTDTQYF.

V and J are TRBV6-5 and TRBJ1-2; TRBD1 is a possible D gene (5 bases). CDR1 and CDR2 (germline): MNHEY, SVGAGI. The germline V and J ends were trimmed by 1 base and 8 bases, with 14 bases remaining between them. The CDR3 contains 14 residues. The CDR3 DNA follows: TGTGCCAGCAGTTACTTCGGGGGGAGAGGCGGCTACACCTTC. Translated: CASSYFGGRGGYTF.

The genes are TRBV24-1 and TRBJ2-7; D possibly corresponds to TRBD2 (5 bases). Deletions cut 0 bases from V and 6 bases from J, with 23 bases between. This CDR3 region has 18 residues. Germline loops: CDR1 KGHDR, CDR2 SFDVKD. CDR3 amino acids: CATSDLEQPGPPRGEQYF. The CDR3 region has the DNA TGTGCCACCAGTGATTTGGAACAGCCTGGGCCCCCCCGGGGCGAGCAGTACTTC.

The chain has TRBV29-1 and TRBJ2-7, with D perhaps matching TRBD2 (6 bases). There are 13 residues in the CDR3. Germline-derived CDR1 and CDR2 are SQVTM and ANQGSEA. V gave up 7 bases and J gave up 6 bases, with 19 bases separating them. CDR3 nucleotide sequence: TGCAGCGCCCGGGGGACTCTTAACTCCGAGCAGTACTTC. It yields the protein CSARGTLNSEQYF.

The CDR3 nucleotides read TGTGCCTGGAGAGGGACTAGCGGGGCACAATCCACAGATACGCAGTATTTT. Translated: CAWRGTSGAQSTDTQYF. V usage is TRBV30 and J usage is TRBJ2-3; 13 bases map to TRBD2. CDR1 and CDR2 (germline): GTSNPN, SVGIG (reference sequence). V shed 3 bases, J shed 2 bases, and the junction held 8 bases outside the gene matches. The length of the CDR3 is 17 residues.

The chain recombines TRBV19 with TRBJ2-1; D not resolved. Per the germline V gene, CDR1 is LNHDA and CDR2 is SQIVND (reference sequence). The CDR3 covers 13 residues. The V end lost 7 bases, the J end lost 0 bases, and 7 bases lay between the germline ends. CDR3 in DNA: TGTGCCAGTACGGGTAGCTCCTACAATGAGCAGTTCTTC. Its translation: CASTGSSYNEQFF.

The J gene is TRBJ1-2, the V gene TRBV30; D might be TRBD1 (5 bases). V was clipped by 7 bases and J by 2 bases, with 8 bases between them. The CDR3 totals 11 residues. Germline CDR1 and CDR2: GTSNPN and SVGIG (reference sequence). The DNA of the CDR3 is TGTGCCTCGACAGAGAACTATGGCTACACCTTC. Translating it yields CASTENYGYTF.

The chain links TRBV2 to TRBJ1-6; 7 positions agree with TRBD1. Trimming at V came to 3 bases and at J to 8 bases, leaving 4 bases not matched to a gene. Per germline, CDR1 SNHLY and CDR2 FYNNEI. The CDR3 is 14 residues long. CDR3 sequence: CASSETGRDSPLHF. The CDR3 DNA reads TGTGCCAGCAGTGAGACAGGGCGGGATTCACCCCTCCACTTT.

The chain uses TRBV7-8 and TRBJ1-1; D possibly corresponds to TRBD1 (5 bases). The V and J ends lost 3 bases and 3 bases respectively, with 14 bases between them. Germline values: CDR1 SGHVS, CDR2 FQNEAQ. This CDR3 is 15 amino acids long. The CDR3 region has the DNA TGTGCCAGCAGCTTTGGTGGGGGGGTCGACACTGAAGCTTTCTTT. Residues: CASSFGGGVDTEAFF.

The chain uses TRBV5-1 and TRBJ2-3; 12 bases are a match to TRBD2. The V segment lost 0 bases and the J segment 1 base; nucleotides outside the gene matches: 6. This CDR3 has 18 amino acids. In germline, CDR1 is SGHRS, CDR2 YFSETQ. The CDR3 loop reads CASSLAPSGGGRTDTQYF. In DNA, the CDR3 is TGCGCCAGCAGCTTGGCCCCTAGCGGGGGGGGGCGCACAGATACGCAGTATTTT.

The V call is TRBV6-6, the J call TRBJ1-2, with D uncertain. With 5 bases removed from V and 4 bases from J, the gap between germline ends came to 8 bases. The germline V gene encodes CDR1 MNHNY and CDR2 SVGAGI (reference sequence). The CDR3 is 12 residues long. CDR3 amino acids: CASSARTYGYTF. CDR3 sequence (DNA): TGTGCCAGCAGTGCTAGAACCTATGGCTACACCTTC.

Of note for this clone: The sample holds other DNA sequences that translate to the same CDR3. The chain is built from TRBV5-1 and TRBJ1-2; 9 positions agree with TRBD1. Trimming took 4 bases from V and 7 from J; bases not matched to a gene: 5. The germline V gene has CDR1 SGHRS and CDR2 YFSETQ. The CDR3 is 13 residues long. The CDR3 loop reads CASSLTGGSGYTF. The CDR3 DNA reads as TGCGCCAGCAGCCTGACAGGGGGGAGTGGCTACACCTTC.

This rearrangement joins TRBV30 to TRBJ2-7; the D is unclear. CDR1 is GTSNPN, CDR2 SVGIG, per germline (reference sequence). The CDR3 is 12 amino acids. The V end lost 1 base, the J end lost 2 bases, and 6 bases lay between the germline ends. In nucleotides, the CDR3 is TGTGCCTGGAGTGAACACACCTACGAGCAGTACTTC. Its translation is CAWSEHTYEQYF.

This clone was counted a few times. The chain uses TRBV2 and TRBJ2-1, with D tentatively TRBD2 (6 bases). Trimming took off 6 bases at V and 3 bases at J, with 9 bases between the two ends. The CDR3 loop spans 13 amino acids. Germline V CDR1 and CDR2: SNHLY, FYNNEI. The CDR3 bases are TGTGCCAGCAGGGGCGGGGTCTACAATGAGCAGTTCTTC. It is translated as CASRGGVYNEQFF.

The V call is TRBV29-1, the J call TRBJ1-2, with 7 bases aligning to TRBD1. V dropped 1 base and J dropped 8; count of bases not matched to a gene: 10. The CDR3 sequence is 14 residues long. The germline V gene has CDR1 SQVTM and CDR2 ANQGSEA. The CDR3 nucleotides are TGCAGCGTTGAAGCCGACAGGGTACTGGAGGGCTACACCTTC. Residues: CSVEADRVLEGYTF.

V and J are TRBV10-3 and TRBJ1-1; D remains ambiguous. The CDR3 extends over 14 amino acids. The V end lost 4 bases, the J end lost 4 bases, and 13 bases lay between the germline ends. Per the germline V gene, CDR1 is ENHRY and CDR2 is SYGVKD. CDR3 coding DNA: TGTGCCATCAGTGCCCAGGAGGCGGGCACTGAAGCTTTCTTT. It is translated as CAISAQEAGTEAFF.

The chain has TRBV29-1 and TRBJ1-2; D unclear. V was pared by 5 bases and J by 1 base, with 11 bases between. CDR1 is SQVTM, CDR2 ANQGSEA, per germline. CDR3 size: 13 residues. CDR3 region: CSVRQTDNYGYTF. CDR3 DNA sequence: TGCAGCGTTCGGCAGACTGATAACTATGGCTACACCTTC.

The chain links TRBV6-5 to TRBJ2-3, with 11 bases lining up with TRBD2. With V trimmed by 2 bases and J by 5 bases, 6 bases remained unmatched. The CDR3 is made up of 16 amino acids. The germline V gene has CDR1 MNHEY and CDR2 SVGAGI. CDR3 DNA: TGTGCCAGCAGTTACGGTAGCGGGGGGGCCGGAGATACGCAGTATTTT. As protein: CASSYGSGGAGDTQYF.

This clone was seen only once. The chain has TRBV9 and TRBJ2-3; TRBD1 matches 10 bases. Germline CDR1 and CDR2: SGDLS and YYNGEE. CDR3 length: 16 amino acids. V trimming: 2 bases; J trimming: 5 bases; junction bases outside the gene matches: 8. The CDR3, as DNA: TGTGCCAGCAGCGTGTCCGGGACAGGGGTTGAAGATACGCAGTATTTT. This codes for CASSVSGTGVEDTQYF.

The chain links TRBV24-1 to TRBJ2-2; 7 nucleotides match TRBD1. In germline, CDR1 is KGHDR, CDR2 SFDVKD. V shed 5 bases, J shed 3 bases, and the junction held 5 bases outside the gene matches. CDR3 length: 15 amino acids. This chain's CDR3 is CATSAGQLYTGELFF. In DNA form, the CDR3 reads TGTGCCACCAGTGCGGGACAGTTGTACACCGGGGAGCTGTTTTTT.

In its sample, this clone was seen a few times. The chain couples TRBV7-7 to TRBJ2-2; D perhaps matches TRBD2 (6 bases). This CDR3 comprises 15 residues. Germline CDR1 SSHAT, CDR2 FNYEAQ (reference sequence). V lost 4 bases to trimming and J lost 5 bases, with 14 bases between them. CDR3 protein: CASSSSGLLTGELFF. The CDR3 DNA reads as TGTGCCAGCAGCTCTTCGGGACTCCTAACCGGGGAGCTGTTTTTT.

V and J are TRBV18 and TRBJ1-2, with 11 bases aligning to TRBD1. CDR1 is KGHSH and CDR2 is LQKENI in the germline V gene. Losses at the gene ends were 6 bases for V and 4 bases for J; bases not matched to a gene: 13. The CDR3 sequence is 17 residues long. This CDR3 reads CASSGGQGAPGSYGYTF. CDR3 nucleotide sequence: TGTGCCAGCTCTGGAGGACAGGGGGCCCCTGGGTCCTATGGCTACACCTTC. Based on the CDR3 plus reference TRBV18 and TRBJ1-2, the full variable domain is NAGVMQNPRHLVRRRGQEARLRCSPMKGHSHVYWYRQLPEEGLKFMVYLQKENIIDESGMPKERFSAEFPKEGPSILRIQQVVRGDSAAYFCASSGGQGAPGSYGYTFGSGTRLTVV.

The CDR3 region is CASSGGQGRQPQHF. CDR3 bases: TGTGCCAGCAGCGGCGGACAGGGTAGACAGCCCCAGCATTTT. The chain recombines TRBV9 with TRBJ1-5, with 8 bases aligning to TRBD1. CDR1 is SGDLS and CDR2 is YYNGEE in the germline V gene. V lost 3 bases to trimming and J lost 7 bases; unmatched junction nucleotides: 6. The CDR3 has 14 residues. Filled out from reference TRBV9 and TRBJ1-5, the complete variable domain reads DSGVTQTPKHLITATGQRVTLRCSPRSGDLSVYWYQQSLDQGLQFLIQYYNGEERAKGNILERFSAQQFPDLHSELNLSSLELGDSALYFCASSGGQGRQPQHFGDGTRLSIL.

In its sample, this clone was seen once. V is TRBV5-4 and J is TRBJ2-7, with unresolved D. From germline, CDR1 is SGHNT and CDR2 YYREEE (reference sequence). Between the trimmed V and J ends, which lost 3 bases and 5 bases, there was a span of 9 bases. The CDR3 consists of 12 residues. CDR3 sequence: CASSSPGNEQYF. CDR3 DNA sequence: TGTGCCAGCAGCTCGCCGGGTAACGAGCAGTACTTC.

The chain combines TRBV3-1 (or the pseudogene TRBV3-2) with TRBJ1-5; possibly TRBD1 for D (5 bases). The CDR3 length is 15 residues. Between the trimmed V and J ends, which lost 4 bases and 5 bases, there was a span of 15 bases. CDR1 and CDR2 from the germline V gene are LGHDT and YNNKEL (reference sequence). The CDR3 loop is CASSPSWGEHQPQHF. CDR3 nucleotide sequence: TGTGCCAGCAGCCCTTCCTGGGGGGAACATCAGCCCCAGCATTTT.

The CDR3 region has the DNA TGTGCCAGCAGCAATCACAGGGGGCTCTCAGATGGCTACACCTTC. The encoded protein is CASSNHRGLSDGYTF. The chain combines TRBV11-1 with TRBJ1-2; the match to TRBD1 covers 9 bases. The CDR3 totals 15 residues. With 5 bases clipped from V and 6 bases from J, the junction kept 10 bases outside the gene matches. The germline gives CDR1 SGHAT, CDR2 FQDESV (reference sequence).

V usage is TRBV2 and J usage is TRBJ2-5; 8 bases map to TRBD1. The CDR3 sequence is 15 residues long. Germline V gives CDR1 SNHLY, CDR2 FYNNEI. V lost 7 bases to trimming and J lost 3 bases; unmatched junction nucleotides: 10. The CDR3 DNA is TGTGCCAGCATTAGACAGGGGCCTCATAAAGAGACCCAGTACTTC. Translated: CASIRQGPHKETQYF.